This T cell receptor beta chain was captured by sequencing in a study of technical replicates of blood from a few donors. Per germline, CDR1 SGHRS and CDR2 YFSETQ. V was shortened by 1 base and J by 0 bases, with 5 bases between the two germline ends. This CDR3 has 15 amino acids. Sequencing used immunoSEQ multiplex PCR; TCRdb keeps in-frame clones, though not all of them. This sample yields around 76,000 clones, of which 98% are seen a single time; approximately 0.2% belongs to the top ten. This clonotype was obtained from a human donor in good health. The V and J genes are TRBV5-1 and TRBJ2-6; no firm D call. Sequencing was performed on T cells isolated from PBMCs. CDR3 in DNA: TGCGCCAGCAGCTTGACTGTCTCTGGGGCCAACGTCCTGACTTTC. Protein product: CASSLTVSGANVLTF.